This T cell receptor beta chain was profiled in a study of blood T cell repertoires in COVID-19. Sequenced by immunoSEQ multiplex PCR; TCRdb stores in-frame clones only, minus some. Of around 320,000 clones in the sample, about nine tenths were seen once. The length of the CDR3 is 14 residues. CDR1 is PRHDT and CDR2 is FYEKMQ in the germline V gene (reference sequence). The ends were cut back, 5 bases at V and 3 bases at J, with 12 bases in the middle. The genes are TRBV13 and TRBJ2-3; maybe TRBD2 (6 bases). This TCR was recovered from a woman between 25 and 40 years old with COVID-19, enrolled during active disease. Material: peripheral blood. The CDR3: CASSSYGGTDTQYF. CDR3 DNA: TGTGCCAGCAGCAGTTACGGGGGAACAGATACGCAGTATTTT.